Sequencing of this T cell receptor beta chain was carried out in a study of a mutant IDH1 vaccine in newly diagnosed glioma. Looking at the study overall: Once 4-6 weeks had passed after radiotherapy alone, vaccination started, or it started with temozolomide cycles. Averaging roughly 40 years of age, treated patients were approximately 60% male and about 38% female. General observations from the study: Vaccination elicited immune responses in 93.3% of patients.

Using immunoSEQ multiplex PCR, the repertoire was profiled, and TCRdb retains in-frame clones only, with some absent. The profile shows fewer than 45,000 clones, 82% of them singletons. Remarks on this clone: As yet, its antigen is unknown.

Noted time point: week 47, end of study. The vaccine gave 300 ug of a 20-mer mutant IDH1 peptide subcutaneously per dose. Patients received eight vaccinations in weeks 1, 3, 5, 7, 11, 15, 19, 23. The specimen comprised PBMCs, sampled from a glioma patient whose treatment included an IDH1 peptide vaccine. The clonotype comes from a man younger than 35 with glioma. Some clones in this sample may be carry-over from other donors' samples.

As DNA, the CDR3 is TGTGCCAGCAGCTTAGCTGGTATCAATGAGCAGTTCTTC. Translated: CASSLAGINEQFF. The V gene is TRBV13, the J gene TRBJ2-1; D unresolved. Germline V gene lookup returns CDR1 PRHDT and CDR2 FYEKMQ (reference sequence). This CDR3 is 13 amino acids long. V was trimmed by 1 base and J by 6 bases, leaving 7 bases between them.